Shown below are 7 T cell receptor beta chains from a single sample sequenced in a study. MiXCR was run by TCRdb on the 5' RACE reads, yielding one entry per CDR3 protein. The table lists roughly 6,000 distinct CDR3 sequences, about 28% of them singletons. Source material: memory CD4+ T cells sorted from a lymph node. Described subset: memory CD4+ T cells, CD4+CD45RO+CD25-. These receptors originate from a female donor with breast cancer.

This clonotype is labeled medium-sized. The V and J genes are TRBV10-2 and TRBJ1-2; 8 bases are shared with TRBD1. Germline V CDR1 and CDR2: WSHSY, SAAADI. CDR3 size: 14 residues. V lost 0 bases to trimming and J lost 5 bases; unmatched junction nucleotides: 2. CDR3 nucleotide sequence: TGCGCCAGCAGTGAGTCGGACAGGGATTATGGCTACACCTTC. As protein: CASSESDRDYGYTF.

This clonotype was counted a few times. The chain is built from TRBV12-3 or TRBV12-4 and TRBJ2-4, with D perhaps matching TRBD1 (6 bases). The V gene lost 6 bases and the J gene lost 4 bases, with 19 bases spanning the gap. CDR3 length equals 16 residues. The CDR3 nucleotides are TGTGCCAGCAGCCCCCCCCGCCGGGACAAAAAAAACATTCAGTACTTC. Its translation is CASSPPRRDKKNIQYF.

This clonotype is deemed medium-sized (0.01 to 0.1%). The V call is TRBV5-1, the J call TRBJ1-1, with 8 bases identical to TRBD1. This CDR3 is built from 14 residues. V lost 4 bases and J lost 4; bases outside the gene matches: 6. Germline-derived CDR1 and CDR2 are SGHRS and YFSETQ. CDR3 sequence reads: CASSVTGGLTEAFF. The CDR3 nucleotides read TGCGCCAGCAGCGTAACAGGGGGGCTCACTGAAGCTTTCTTT.

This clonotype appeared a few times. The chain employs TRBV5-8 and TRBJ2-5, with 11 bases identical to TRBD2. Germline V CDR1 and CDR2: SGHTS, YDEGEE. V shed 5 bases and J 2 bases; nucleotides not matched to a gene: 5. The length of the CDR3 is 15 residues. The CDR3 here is CASRKGTSGQETQYF. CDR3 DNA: TGTGCCAGCAGAAAGGGGACTAGCGGACAAGAGACCCAGTACTTC.

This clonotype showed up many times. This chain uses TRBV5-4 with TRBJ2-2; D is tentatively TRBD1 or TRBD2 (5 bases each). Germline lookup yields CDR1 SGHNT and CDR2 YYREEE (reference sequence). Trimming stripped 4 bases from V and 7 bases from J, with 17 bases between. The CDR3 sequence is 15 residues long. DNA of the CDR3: TGTGCCAGCAGCGCGCCAACGAGGGGCAGCGGGGAGCTGTTTTTT. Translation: CASSAPTRGSGELFF. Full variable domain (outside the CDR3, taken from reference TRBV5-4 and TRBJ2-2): ETGVTQSPTHLIKTRGQQVTLRCSSQSGHNTVSWYQQALGQGPQFIFQYYREEENGRGNFPPRFSGLQFPNYSSELNVNALELDDSALYLCASSAPTRGSGELFFGEGSRLTVL.

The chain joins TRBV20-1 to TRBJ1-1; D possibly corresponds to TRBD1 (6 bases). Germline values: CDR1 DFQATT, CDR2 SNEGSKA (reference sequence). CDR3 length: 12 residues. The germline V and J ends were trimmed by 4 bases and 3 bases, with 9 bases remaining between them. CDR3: CSATRGDTEAFF. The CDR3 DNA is TGCAGTGCTACCAGGGGAGACACTGAAGCTTTCTTT.

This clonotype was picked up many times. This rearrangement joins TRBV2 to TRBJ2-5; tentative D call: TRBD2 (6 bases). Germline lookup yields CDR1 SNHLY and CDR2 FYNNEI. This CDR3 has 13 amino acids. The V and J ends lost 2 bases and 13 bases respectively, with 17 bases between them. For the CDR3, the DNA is TGTGCCAGCAGTGAACAAGGGGAGGAGCGCCCGTACTTC. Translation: CASSEQGEERPYF.